The rows below give T cell receptor beta chains drawn from one sample of a study of T cell clones after liver transplantation. TCRdb keeps only in-frame clones here, not all; method: immunoSEQ multiplex PCR. The sample contains 55,000 to 70,000 clones, roughly 92% of which appear only once. The input for sequencing was CD4+ T cells from blood, taken approximately 27 months after liver transplant. All receptors derive from a human patient who received a liver transplant. Some of the T cells might come from the graft donor. Both conserved end residues are part of each CDR3. D genes are given only for firm matches. Rows give clone size only sometimes, using once, few, many, or a class for an expanded clone.

- | TRBJ2-1 | TRBV7-6 | - | CASSLDSDGNEQFF | TGTGCCAGCAGCTTAGACAGCGATGGGAATGAGCAGTTCTTC
- | TRBJ2-3 | TRBV7-2 | - | CASSLVIDTQYF | TGTGCCAGCAGCTTAGTTATAGATACGCAGTATTTT
- | TRBJ2-3 | TRBV5-1 | - | CASSSTGNTTDTQYF | TGCGCCAGCAGTTCTACCGGGAACACCACAGATACGCAGTATTTT
once | TRBJ2-4 | TRBV6-6 | - | CASSYSGNPNIQYF | TGTGCCAGCAGTTACTCAGGGAACCCTAACATTCAGTACTTC
- | TRBJ2-3 | TRBV7-3 | - | CASSLSGGVTDTQYF | TGTGCCAGCAGCTTATCCGGAGGGGTCACAGATACGCAGTATTTT
- | TRBJ2-2 | TRBV19 | - | CASSILGANTGELFF | TGTGCCAGTAGTATTTTGGGGGCCAACACCGGGGAGCTGTTTTTT
- | TRBJ2-1 | TRBV29-1 | - | CSVLIGRNTEEQFF | TGCAGCGTTCTGATCGGAAGGAATACAGAAGAGCAGTTCTTC
once | TRBJ2-5 | TRBV29-1 | - | CSVAKGTKKETQYF | TGCAGCGTTGCCAAGGGGACAAAGAAAGAGACCCAGTACTTC
- | TRBJ1-5 | TRBV28 | TRBD1 | CASTLKLGQLGGESQHF | TGTGCCAGCACCTTAAAGCTGGGACAGCTTGGGGGAGAATCCCAGCATTTT
- | TRBJ2-1 | TRBV5-1 | - | CASSPPGLNEQFF | TGCGCCAGCAGCCCCCCGGGGCTCAATGAGCAGTTCTTC
- | TRBJ2-1 | TRBV9 | - | CASSVVGVNEQFF | TGTGCCAGCAGCGTAGTGGGCGTCAATGAGCAGTTCTTC
once | TRBJ1-1 | TRBV28 | - | CASSLRQPGTAFF | TGTGCCAGCAGTCTCCGACAGCCCGGGACGGCTTTCTTT
- | TRBJ1-2 | TRBV5-6 | - | CASSQQGWGGYTF | TGTGCCAGCAGTCAACAGGGTTGGGGCGGCTACACCTTC
- | TRBJ1-5 | TRBV25-1 | - | CASSGSGGSQPQHF | TGTGCCAGCAGTGGATCGGGAGGATCTCAGCCCCAGCATTTT